The 4 T cell receptor beta chains below all came from one sample that was sequenced in a study of blood T cell repertoires in COVID-19. The repertoire was sequenced with immunoSEQ multiplex PCR; TCRdb's copy has only in-frame clones and lacks some. The sample consists of about 200,000 clones, roughly three quarters of them appearing once. The sample consisted of peripheral blood. The receptors stem from a middle-aged woman with COVID-19, enrolled during active disease.

This rearrangement joins TRBV4-1 to TRBJ1-6; D ambiguous. CDR3 size: 19 residues. V was trimmed by 0 bases and J by 7 bases, leaving 22 bases between them. The V gene's germline CDR1 is MGHRA and CDR2 YSYEKL. In nucleotides, the CDR3 is TGCGCCAGCAGCCAAGAAGTTCTGGGCAGCTCCTCGAAGAATTCACCCCTCCACTTT. Translated, it gives CASSQEVLGSSSKNSPLHF.

The chain uses TRBV4-1 and TRBJ2-7; 8 nucleotides match TRBD1. V lost 1 base to trimming and J lost 7 bases; unmatched junction nucleotides: 9. CDR1 is MGHRA, CDR2 YSYEKL, per germline. CDR3 length: 15 residues. CDR3 amino acids: CASSQAGAGGREQYF. The CDR3 coding sequence is TGCGCCAGCAGCCAAGCCGGGGCAGGGGGCAGGGAGCAGTACTTC.

The rearrangement links TRBV3-1 (or the pseudogene TRBV3-2) to TRBJ1-6; tentative D call: TRBD1 (5 bases). Germline lookup yields CDR1 LGHDT and CDR2 YNNKEL (reference sequence). Trimming pared 4 bases from V and 14 bases from J, leaving 12 bases between. The CDR3 totals 12 residues. The CDR3 protein is CASSPGGKALHF. CDR3 bases: TGTGCCAGCAGCCCCGGGGGGAAGGCCCTCCACTTT.

The genes are TRBV5-1 and TRBJ2-3; 10 nucleotides agree with TRBD2. The CDR3 length is 15 residues. Trimming cost V 0 bases and J 8 bases; bases outside gene matches: 6. Germline V CDR1 and CDR2: SGHRS, YFSETQ. The CDR3 DNA is TGCGCCAGCAGCTTGGTAGCGGGAGGCGAATCTACGCAGTATTTT. This sequence encodes CASSLVAGGESTQYF.